This TCR beta chain was sequenced for a study of Graves' ophthalmopathy and Graves' hyperthyroidism. This CDR3 contains 19 residues. CDR1 is LNHNV and CDR2 is YYDKDF in the germline V gene (reference sequence). This clonotype was recorded only once. A junction boundary mismatches the germline segment, possibly from a read error. RNA transcripts were the template, and TCR beta CDR3 regions were amplified from them. In the first round, RT-PCR was carried out with HTBI primers, and a multiplex PCR formed the second round. Each CDR3 protein is one row after TCRdb ran MiXCR on the multiplex PCR reads. The profile shows about 550,000 distinct CDR3 sequences, approximately 37% of them singletons.

The V and J genes are TRBV15 and TRBJ2-7; 13 nucleotides agree with TRBD2. The source of this sequence is an adult man with Graves' hyperthyroidism. Sequenced: peripheral blood or thyroid tissue (not recorded which). The CDR3, as DNA: TGTGCCACCAGCAGATTTACCGGGACTAGCGGGGCGGCTCCCTACGCGCAGTACTTC. As protein: CATSRFTGTSGAAPYAQYF. Full variable domain (outside the CDR3, taken from reference TRBV15 and TRBJ2-7): DAMVIQNPRYQVTQFGKPVTLSCSQTLNHNVMYWYQQKSSQAPKLLFHYYDKDFNNEADTPDNFQSRRPNTSFCFLDIRSPGLGDTAMYLCATSRFTGTSGAAPYAQYFGPGTRLTVT.